This entry concerns a single T cell receptor beta chain. This entry comes from a study of cytomegalovirus exposure and HLA in healthy donors. The germline V gene encodes CDR1 SGHVS and CDR2 FNYEAQ. The CDR3 has 15 amino acids. The V end lost 1 base, the J end lost 4 bases, and 12 bases lay between the germline ends. With 60 Vbeta and 13 Jbeta primers, the PCR was carried out. The repertoire was sequenced with immunoSEQ multiplex PCR; TCRdb's copy has only in-frame clones and lacks some. The table has 100,000 to 150,000 clones, 75% to 85% seen once; the top ten hold 0.95% to 1.4%. This chain joins TRBV7-6 and TRBJ2-3; tentative D call: TRBD2 (6 bases). Sequencing was done on a sample of PBMCs. The clonotype was recovered from a male donor in good health and CMV-seronegative. The CDR3 DNA is TGTGCCAGCAGCTTAGGACCCGGAGGGGCAGATACGCAGTATTTT. Protein product: CASSLGPGGADTQYF.